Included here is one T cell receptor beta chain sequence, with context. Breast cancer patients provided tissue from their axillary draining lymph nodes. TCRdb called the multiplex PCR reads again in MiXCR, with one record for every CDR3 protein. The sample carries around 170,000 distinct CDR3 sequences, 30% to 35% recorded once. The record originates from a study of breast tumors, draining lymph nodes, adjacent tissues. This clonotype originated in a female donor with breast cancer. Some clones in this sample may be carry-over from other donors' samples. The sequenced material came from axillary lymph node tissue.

The CDR3 DNA sequence: TGTGCCAGTAACCCCCCGGGACAGGTTAATGAAGCTTTCTTT. Protein product: CASNPPGQVNEAFF. This chain links TRBV19 with TRBJ1-1, with 8 bases lining up with TRBD1. Trimming at V came to 7 bases and at J to 7 bases, leaving 11 bases not matched to a gene. CDR1 is LNHDA, CDR2 SQIVND, per germline (reference sequence). The CDR3 extends over 14 amino acids.